This TCR beta chain was recorded in a study of shared T cell receptors in the human thymus (dated by TCRdb to 2020 to 2023). Describing the broader study: The study examined how the human thymus generates shared, self-reactive T-cell receptor alpha chains.

In regard to this clone: What this receptor recognizes is not known. No base quality information exists; no much larger clone differs at one position.

Libraries were constructed by the immunoSEQ multiplex PCR assay. TCRdb holds this immuneACCESS table with in-frame rearrangements only. Some clones are missing; in checked studies, unresolved V genes explain under half, and the rest has no known cause. Here the sample has approximately 490,000 clones; approximately 80% occur a single time. 0.01% to 0.015% of the sample is held by the ten biggest clonotypes. CDR1 and CDR2 are read off the germline V gene (reference sequence) as MNHEY and SMNVEV. Its CDR3 holds 17 amino acids, cysteine through phenylalanine. CDR3 DNA only is kept here, 51 bases in frame from base 1. V drops 6 bases and J drops 0 bases, leaving 20 bases in between. These data were likewise used in another study, on human thymus T cells. The second investigation adds: The donors were immunologically healthy infants in Finland who had open corrective cardiac surgery for congenital heart defects. Thymus tissue was obtained as surgical resects removed during corrective cardiac surgery. Both the thymic and the peripheral blood repertoires appeared to show biased V and J gene segment usage. Highly overlapping thymic TCR repertoires among unrelated individuals were reported in the related research. The study described the TCR alpha and beta repertoires in fewer than 10 infant thymus samples and a few matching peripheral blood samples. The infant donors were roughly 7 to 244 days old, and the cohort included five to seven males and a couple of females. Thymocytes were released mechanically from tissue and stored at -70 °C as pellets of about 10-34 million cells. Genomic DNA was extracted from frozen cell pellets with a QIAsymphony instrument. TCRB and TCRAD loci were amplified from a standardized quantity of quality-controlled genomic DNA using the immunoSEQ multiplex PCR assay. The amplicons spanned the V(D)J region and were long enough to cover the CDR3 and allow V and J genes to be identified. Through the commercial immunoSEQ service, the amplicons were sequenced on an Illumina platform. Primer bias and sequencing errors were corrected as previously described, and TCRAD and TCRB definitions were based on the IMGT database. Repertoires were analysed with immunoSEQ Analyzer 3.0 and VDJTools, covering basic statistics, V/J segment usage, diversity estimates, rarefaction and pairwise overlap. To estimate diversity, the Chao1, ChaoE, Efron-Thisted, Shannon and inverse Simpson indices were applied, and diversity was also estimated on datasets down-sampled to the smallest sample. Repertoire overlap was determined by strict matching of CDR3 nucleotide sequence, V gene and J gene, and Jaccard-based multidimensional scaling clustering was applied. On average, roughly 800,000 unique TCRB clonotypes were obtained from thymus samples, compared with approximately 84,000 from blood samples.

The chain is made from TRBV27 and TRBJ1-1; the D gene assignment is ambiguous. The TCR sequence derives from a boy younger than two with a congenital heart defect. Donor details come from another sample of the same person, matched by shared clones. Sequences were obtained from thymocytes. The CDR3 in this case is CASSLYWAEGLNTEAFF. The nucleotide sequence is TGTGCCAGCAGCCTATATTGGGCCGAGGGTTTGAACACTGAAGCTTTCTTT.